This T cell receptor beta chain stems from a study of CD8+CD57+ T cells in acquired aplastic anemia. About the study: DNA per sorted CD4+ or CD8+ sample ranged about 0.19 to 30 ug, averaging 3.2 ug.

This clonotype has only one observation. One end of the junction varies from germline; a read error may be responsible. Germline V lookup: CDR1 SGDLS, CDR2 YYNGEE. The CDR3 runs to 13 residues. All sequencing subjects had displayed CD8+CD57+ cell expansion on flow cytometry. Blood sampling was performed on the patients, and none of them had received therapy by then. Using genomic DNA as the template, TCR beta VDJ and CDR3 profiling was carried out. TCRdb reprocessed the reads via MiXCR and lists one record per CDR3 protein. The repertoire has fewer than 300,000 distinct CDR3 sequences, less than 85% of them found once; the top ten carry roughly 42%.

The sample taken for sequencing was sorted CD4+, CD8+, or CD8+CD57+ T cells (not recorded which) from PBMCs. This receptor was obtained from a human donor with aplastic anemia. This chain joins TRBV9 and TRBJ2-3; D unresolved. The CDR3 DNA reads TGTGCCAGCAGCGCCTCTGACACTGATACTTTCTTTTTT. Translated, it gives CASSASDTDTFFF.